Below, 23 T cell receptor beta chains from the same sample are listed, as sequenced in a study of blood T cell repertoires in COVID-19. Data came from immunoSEQ multiplex PCR; TCRdb stores just in-frame clones and leaves some out. Among some 100,000 clones listed, around 85% were seen once. Sequencing input: peripheral blood. These receptors were taken from a man aged 45-65 years with acute or convalescent COVID-19.

V usage is TRBV7-9 and J usage is TRBJ1-4; perhaps TRBD1 as D (5 bases). This CDR3 spans 15 amino acids. Germline V gene data show CDR1 as SEHNR and CDR2 as FQNEAQ (reference sequence). V was clipped by 5 bases and J by 3 bases, with 13 bases between them. Here the CDR3 reads CASSTSDIPNEKLFF. CDR3 in DNA: TGTGCCAGCAGCACCTCGGACATTCCTAATGAAAAACTGTTTTTT.

The rearrangement uses TRBV15 and TRBJ1-2, with D hard to call. Germline V gene sequence: CDR1 LNHNV, CDR2 YYDKDF (reference sequence). CDR3 length: 16 amino acids. Trimming left V 0 bases short and J 1 base short, with 12 bases between. CDR3: CATSRDGGSGNYGYTF. The CDR3 DNA reads TGTGCCACCAGCAGAGATGGCGGTTCGGGTAACTATGGCTACACCTTC.

This chain's CDR3 is CASSIARVRGPYNEQFF. The CDR3 DNA follows: TGTGCCAGTAGTATTGCCCGTGTCAGGGGCCCCTACAATGAGCAGTTCTTC. The chain combines TRBV19 with TRBJ2-1, with D possibly matching TRBD1 (6 bases). Between the trimmed V and J ends, which lost 3 bases and 2 bases, there was a span of 17 bases. This CDR3 has 17 residues. Germline CDR1 LNHDA, CDR2 SQIVND (reference sequence).

The chain joins TRBV5-4 to TRBJ1-2, with D maybe TRBD1 (5 bases). Germline CDR1 is SGHNT and CDR2 is YYREEE (reference sequence). With 1 base removed from V and 0 bases from J, the gap between germline ends came to 19 bases. This CDR3 has 18 residues. CDR3 nucleotides: TGTGCCAGCAGCTTGCCCCTTGCCACCCAGGGTACTAACTATGGCTACACCTTC. It encodes CASSLPLATQGTNYGYTF.

Only a few counts were recorded for this clone. This CDR3 is CASSLAYEQGYEQFF. The CDR3 DNA is TGTGCCAGCAGCTTGGCCTACGAACAGGGGTATGAGCAGTTCTTC. The chain recombines TRBV5-5 with TRBJ2-1; 7 positions agree with TRBD1. Per germline, CDR1 SGHKS and CDR2 YYEKEE (reference sequence). The ends lost 0 bases at V and 8 bases at J; junction bases unmatched: 8. The CDR3 sequence is 15 residues long.

The V and J genes are TRBV28 and TRBJ2-1; D is undetermined. The CDR3 covers 15 residues. V shed 7 bases and J shed 1 base, with 14 bases lying between them. Germline CDR1 is MDHEN and CDR2 is SYDVKM. CDR3 sequence (DNA): TGTGCCAGCACCCTCTCGCTCCTATCCTACAATGAGCAGTTCTTC. Amino acids: CASTLSLLSYNEQFF.

The chain combines TRBV10-1 with TRBJ2-7; TRBD2 matches 13 bases. The CDR3 spans 16 residues. The germline gives CDR1 WNHNN, CDR2 SYGVQD (reference sequence). Trimming at V came to 6 bases and at J to 5 bases, leaving 10 bases not matched to a gene. The CDR3 coding sequence is TGCGCCAGCAGCGACGCGGGACTAGCGGGAAATCACGAGCAGTACTTC. It codes for CASSDAGLAGNHEQYF.

The rearrangement uses TRBV19 and TRBJ2-1; 9 bases fit TRBD2. Germline CDR1 reads LNHDA; CDR2 reads SQIVND (reference sequence). The ends lost 8 bases at V and 4 bases at J; junction bases unmatched: 6. This CDR3 has 14 amino acids. CDR3 DNA: TGTGCCAGTCTTAGCGGGGGCTCTTACAATGAGCAGTTCTTC. As protein: CASLSGGSYNEQFF.

The chain recombines TRBV5-1 with TRBJ2-1, with 12 positions matching TRBD1. Trimming removed 5 bases from V and 3 bases from J; junction bases left unmatched: 9. CDR1 and CDR2 from the germline V gene are SGHRS and YFSETQ. CDR3 size: 17 residues. CDR3 sequence: CASSRTGTGGNYNEQFF. As DNA, the CDR3 is TGCGCCAGCAGTCGTACCGGGACAGGGGGCAACTACAATGAGCAGTTCTTC. Full variable domain (outside the CDR3, taken from reference TRBV5-1 and TRBJ2-1): KAGVTQTPRYLIKTRGQQVTLSCSPISGHRSVSWYQQTPGQGLQFLFEYFSETQRNKGNFPGRFSGRQFSNSRSEMNVSTLELGDSALYLCASSRTGTGGNYNEQFFGPGTRLTVL.

This chain connects TRBV5-1 to TRBJ1-1; 7 nucleotides align to TRBD1. There are 16 residues in the CDR3. Germline V gene data show CDR1 as SGHRS and CDR2 as YFSETQ. Germline trimming cut 4 bases from V and 0 bases from J; bases unmatched to any gene: 9. CDR3 loop: CASSLSSGTVNTEAFF. The DNA of the CDR3 is TGCGCCAGCAGCCTAAGTTCCGGGACAGTGAACACTGAAGCTTTCTTT.

The CDR3 sequence is CASSLGWIHEQYF. In DNA, the CDR3 is TGTGCCAGCAGTTTGGGCTGGATCCACGAGCAGTACTTC. The rearrangement uses TRBV12-3 or TRBV12-4 and TRBJ2-7; D is unresolved. This CDR3 is 13 amino acids long. V gave up 3 bases and J gave up 5 bases, with 11 bases separating them.

J is TRBJ1-4 and V is TRBV27; 9 nucleotides match TRBD1. Trimming removed 3 bases from V and 10 bases from J; junction bases left unmatched: 6. CDR1 is MNHEY, CDR2 SMNVEV, per germline (reference sequence). The CDR3 totals 14 residues. This chain's CDR3 is CASSLGTGYVKLFF. The CDR3 DNA is TGTGCCAGCAGTTTGGGGACAGGGTACGTAAAACTGTTTTTT.

The genes are TRBV3-1 (or the pseudogene TRBV3-2) and TRBJ2-1; possibly TRBD2 for D (5 bases). CDR3 length: 16 amino acids. V was shortened by 8 bases and J by 7 bases, with 24 bases between the two germline ends. Germline CDR1 is LGHDT and CDR2 is YNNKEL (reference sequence). The CDR3 sequence is CASSPLEGAKGNEQFF. The CDR3 DNA is TGTGCCAGCTCGCCATTAGAGGGAGCCAAGGGAAATGAGCAGTTCTTC.

CDR3 DNA sequence: TGTGCCAGCAGCCCTGACAGATACGAGCAGTACTTC. It yields the protein CASSPDRYEQYF. V is TRBV13 and J is TRBJ2-7, with a weak D call TRBD1 (5 bases). Germline CDR1 is PRHDT and CDR2 is FYEKMQ (reference sequence). V lost 5 bases, J lost 4 bases, and 9 bases lay in between. This CDR3 contains 12 residues. The whole variable domain, remainder taken from reference TRBV13 and TRBJ2-7, is AAGVIQSPRHLIKEKRETATLKCYPIPRHDTVYWYQQGPGQDPQFLISFYEKMQSDKGSIPDRFSAQQFSDYHSELNMSSLELGDSALYFCASSPDRYEQYFGPGTRLTVT.

The chain joins TRBV18 to TRBJ1-4; 7 nucleotides match TRBD1. After removal of 2 bases from V and 7 bases from J, the junction contained 13 bases not matched to a gene. The CDR3 covers 17 residues. Germline V lookup: CDR1 KGHSH, CDR2 LQKENI. The CDR3 nucleotides are TGTGCCAGCTCACCAATTGGAGACAGGGCTGCTGGTGAAAAACTGTTTTTT. Translated: CASSPIGDRAAGEKLFF.

The chain has TRBV27 and TRBJ2-3; TRBD1 matches 8 bases. The length of the CDR3 is 14 residues. The germline gives CDR1 MNHEY, CDR2 SMNVEV (reference sequence). V was clipped by 5 bases and J by 2 bases; unmatched bases: 3. The CDR3 region is CASSRTGNTDTQYF. CDR3 nucleotides: TGTGCCAGCAGTAGGACAGGGAACACAGATACGCAGTATTTT.

The gene calls are TRBV5-1 and TRBJ2-7, with 9 nucleotides matching TRBD1. Germline V gives CDR1 SGHRS, CDR2 YFSETQ. J gave up 5 bases and V 4 bases, and 4 bases lay outside the gene matches. The CDR3 is 13 residues long. The CDR3 coding sequence is TGCGCCAGCAGCCGGGACAGGGAACACGAGCAGTACTTC. Translating gives CASSRDREHEQYF.

The CDR3 loop reads CASSTVAEAFF. The DNA for the CDR3 is TGTGCCAGTAGTACCGTCGCTGAAGCTTTCTTT. This chain links TRBV19 with TRBJ1-1; D is unresolved. Germline V gene sequence: CDR1 LNHDA, CDR2 SQIVND (reference sequence). The CDR3 has 11 residues. Trimming shortened V by 4 bases and J by 6 bases, and 6 bases separated the two germline ends.

The CDR3 DNA sequence: TGCAGCGTCGCCGGGACTAGCGGGAGGGCAGGCAATGAGCAGTTCTTC. Translated, it gives CSVAGTSGRAGNEQFF. The rearrangement uses TRBV29-1 and TRBJ2-1; 16 positions match TRBD2. The CDR3 length is 16 residues. Germline V gene sequence: CDR1 SQVTM, CDR2 ANQGSEA. Unmatched junction bases numbered 8, after V lost 6 bases and J lost 6 bases.

This chain links TRBV2 with TRBJ2-7; the D is unclear. The CDR3 consists of 15 residues. V lost 1 base and J lost 6, with 16 bases in between. Germline CDR1 SNHLY, CDR2 FYNNEI. The CDR3 spells CASSEGTLLPGEQYF. DNA for the CDR3: TGTGCCAGCAGTGAAGGAACTCTCCTCCCAGGCGAGCAGTACTTC. The entire variable domain, with the rest obtained from reference TRBV2 and TRBJ2-7, is as follows: EPEVTQTPSHQVTQMGQEVILRCVPISNHLYFYWYRQILGQKVEFLVSFYNNEISEKSEIFDDQFSVERPDGSNFTLKIRSTKLEDSAMYFCASSEGTLLPGEQYFGPGTRLTVT.

This chain links TRBV5-1 with TRBJ2-3, with D possibly being TRBD2 (6 bases). Germline V gene data show CDR1 as SGHRS and CDR2 as YFSETQ. Trimming took 5 bases from V and 8 from J, leaving 12 bases between them. The CDR3 totals 12 residues. CDR3 DNA: TGCGCCAGCAGTGGGGAGGTGGCTACGCAGTATTTT. Its protein is CASSGEVATQYF.

The rearrangement uses TRBV13 and TRBJ2-1; TRBD1 matches 8 bases. V shed 1 base and J 5 bases; nucleotides not matched to a gene: 4. CDR1 PRHDT and CDR2 FYEKMQ come from the germline V gene (reference sequence). This CDR3 is 15 amino acids long. CDR3 amino acids: CASSLVGTGDNEQFF. The CDR3, as DNA: TGTGCCAGCAGCTTAGTAGGGACAGGAGACAATGAGCAGTTCTTC.

This chain links TRBV27 with TRBJ2-3, with TRBD1 matching over 7 bases. The length of the CDR3 is 15 residues. Trimming cost V 2 bases and J 1 base; bases outside gene matches: 3. CDR1 and CDR2 from the germline V gene are MNHEY and SMNVEV (reference sequence). The CDR3 region is CASSLKGARTDTQYF. The CDR3 nucleotides are TGTGCCAGCAGTTTAAAGGGGGCTCGCACAGATACGCAGTATTTT.